Listed below are T cell receptor beta chains from one sample, sequenced in a study of control samples from healthy donors and cancer patients. Libraries were prepared by immunoSEQ multiplex PCR; TCRdb keeps only in-frame clonotypes and omits some of them. The table shows fewer than 15,000 clones, with 77% occurring only once. The source material was formalin-fixed, paraffin-embedded tissue. The origin of the receptors is a male donor with melanoma. Both conserved end residues are part of each CDR3. A D gene is named only where the DNA matches it firmly. Size is omitted from some rows. Given values are once, few, many or a class for expanded clones.

clone_size: NA; d_call: TRBD2; v_call: TRBV3-1/TRBV3-2; j_call: TRBJ2-3; cdr3_aa: CASSPRTSKDTQYF; cdr3_nt: TGTGCCAGCAGCCCCCGGACTAGCAAAGATACGCAGTATTTT
clone_size: once; d_call: TRBD1; v_call: TRBV6-2/TRBV6-3; j_call: TRBJ1-2; cdr3_aa: CASSYSPGQGNHYGYTF; cdr3_nt: TGTGCCAGCAGTTACTCCCCCGGACAGGGGAACCACTATGGCTACACCTTC
clone_size: NA; d_call: NA; v_call: TRBV6-5; j_call: TRBJ2-5; cdr3_aa: CASSPLREQETQYF; cdr3_nt: TGTGCCAGCAGTCCCCTCCGTGAACAAGAGACCCAGTACTTC
clone_size: once; d_call: TRBD2; v_call: TRBV11-3; j_call: TRBJ2-3; cdr3_aa: CASSPPGLVIDTQYF; cdr3_nt: TGTGCCAGCAGCCCACCGGGACTAGTAATAGATACGCAGTATTTT
clone_size: NA; d_call: NA; v_call: TRBV7-8; j_call: TRBJ2-3; cdr3_aa: CASSSPGGRMTDTQYF; cdr3_nt: TGTGCCAGCAGCTCTCCCGGGGGGCGCATGACAGATACGCAGTATTTT
clone_size: few; d_call: TRBD1; v_call: TRBV9; j_call: TRBJ2-3; cdr3_aa: CASSVTGGVFRRDTQYF; cdr3_nt: TGTGCCAGCAGCGTGACAGGGGGCGTCTTTAGAAGAGATACGCAGTATTTT
clone_size: NA; d_call: NA; v_call: TRBV6-6; j_call: TRBJ1-5; cdr3_aa: CASSYTVVQPQHF; cdr3_nt: TGTGCCAGCAGTTACACAGTGGTTCAGCCCCAGCATTTT
clone_size: large; d_call: TRBD1; v_call: TRBV7-8; j_call: TRBJ1-5; cdr3_aa: CASSQGQSLNQPQHF; cdr3_nt: TGTGCCAGCAGCCAGGGACAGTCCTTAAATCAGCCCCAGCATTTT
clone_size: NA; d_call: NA; v_call: TRBV6-5; j_call: TRBJ1-2; cdr3_aa: CASSDRGGYGYTF; cdr3_nt: TGTGCCAGCAGCGACCGGGGGGGCTATGGCTACACCTTC
clone_size: NA; d_call: NA; v_call: TRBV18; j_call: TRBJ1-1; cdr3_aa: CASSPRGSDTEAFF; cdr3_nt: TGTGCCAGCTCACCAAGGGGTTCGGACACTGAAGCTTTCTTT
clone_size: NA; d_call: NA; v_call: TRBV18; j_call: TRBJ2-7; cdr3_aa: CASSPGQAPEQYF; cdr3_nt: TGTGCCAGCTCCCCGGGGCAGGCGCCCGAGCAGTACTTC
clone_size: NA; d_call: NA; v_call: TRBV15; j_call: TRBJ2-6; cdr3_aa: CATSRGTQVSGANVLTF; cdr3_nt: TGTGCCACCAGCAGAGGAACTCAGGTCTCTGGGGCCAACGTCCTGACTTTC
clone_size: once; d_call: NA; v_call: TRBV7-9; j_call: TRBJ1-5; cdr3_aa: CASSLNGDQPQHF; cdr3_nt: TGTGCCAGCAGCTTAAACGGGGATCAGCCCCAGCATTTT
clone_size: NA; d_call: NA; v_call: TRBV19; j_call: TRBJ2-2; cdr3_aa: CASRGTPHTGELFF; cdr3_nt: TGTGCCAGTCGTGGGACACCTCACACCGGGGAGCTGTTTTTT
clone_size: NA; d_call: NA; v_call: TRBV6-6; j_call: TRBJ2-2; cdr3_aa: CASSSPAGELFF; cdr3_nt: TGTGCCAGCAGTTCTCCCGCCGGGGAGCTGTTTTTT
clone_size: NA; d_call: NA; v_call: TRBV7-8; j_call: TRBJ2-3; cdr3_aa: CASSWGRADTQYF; cdr3_nt: TGTGCCAGCAGCTGGGGCAGGGCAGATACGCAGTATTTT
clone_size: NA; d_call: NA; v_call: TRBV27; j_call: TRBJ1-3; cdr3_aa: CASSLRGQGSGNTIYF; cdr3_nt: TGTGCCAGCAGTTTACGGGGACAAGGCTCTGGAAACACCATATATTTT
clone_size: NA; d_call: NA; v_call: TRBV14; j_call: TRBJ1-4; cdr3_aa: CASSQVLGINEKLFF; cdr3_nt: TGTGCCAGCAGCCAAGTTTTAGGGATTAATGAAAAACTGTTTTTT
clone_size: NA; d_call: NA; v_call: TRBV30; j_call: TRBJ1-1; cdr3_aa: CAWSVLGARLTEAFF; cdr3_nt: TGTGCCTGGAGCGTCCTGGGGGCGCGATTGACTGAAGCTTTCTTT
clone_size: NA; d_call: TRBD1; v_call: TRBV29-1; j_call: TRBJ1-2; cdr3_aa: CSVGQGGNYGYTF; cdr3_nt: TGCAGCGTTGGACAGGGGGGGAACTATGGCTACACCTTC
clone_size: NA; d_call: TRBD2; v_call: TRBV10-2; j_call: TRBJ2-3; cdr3_aa: CASSLAGDVDTQYF; cdr3_nt: TGCGCCAGCAGTCTGGCGGGGGACGTGGATACGCAGTATTTT
clone_size: NA; d_call: NA; v_call: TRBV7-7; j_call: TRBJ2-6; cdr3_aa: CASSLAPGANVLTF; cdr3_nt: TGTGCCAGCAGCTTAGCTCCCGGGGCCAACGTCCTGACTTTC
clone_size: NA; d_call: NA; v_call: TRBV5-1; j_call: TRBJ1-3; cdr3_aa: CASSLGGQGPGNTIYF; cdr3_nt: TGCGCCAGCAGCTTGGGGGGACAAGGCCCTGGAAACACCATATATTTT
clone_size: NA; d_call: TRBD1; v_call: TRBV6-5; j_call: TRBJ1-2; cdr3_aa: CATSTGRVGYTF; cdr3_nt: TGTGCCACCTCGACAGGGCGGGTTGGCTACACCTTC
clone_size: few; d_call: TRBD2; v_call: TRBV11-2; j_call: TRBJ2-3; cdr3_aa: CASSRTSGGAGQYF; cdr3_nt: TGTGCCAGCAGTCGGACTAGCGGGGGGGCCGGGCAGTATTTT
clone_size: NA; d_call: NA; v_call: TRBV5-1; j_call: TRBJ2-5; cdr3_aa: CASSLVGTSAETQYF; cdr3_nt: TGCGCCAGCAGCTTGGTGGGGACCTCAGCGGAGACCCAGTACTTC
clone_size: once; d_call: TRBD1; v_call: TRBV5-1; j_call: TRBJ2-7; cdr3_aa: CASSSTGTGVDEQYF; cdr3_nt: TGCGCCAGCAGCTCCACCGGGACAGGGGTTGACGAGCAGTACTTC
clone_size: NA; d_call: TRBD1; v_call: TRBV14; j_call: TRBJ2-4; cdr3_aa: CASSLQGAWNIQYF; cdr3_nt: TGTGCCAGCAGCCTCCAGGGGGCGTGGAACATTCAGTACTTC
clone_size: NA; d_call: NA; v_call: TRBV14; j_call: TRBJ2-7; cdr3_aa: CASSPGGGEQYF; cdr3_nt: TGTGCCAGCAGCCCCGGGGGCGGCGAGCAGTACTTC
clone_size: NA; d_call: NA; v_call: TRBV11-2; j_call: TRBJ2-3; cdr3_aa: CASRLQFPADTQYF; cdr3_nt: TGTGCCAGCAGACTGCAGTTTCCCGCGGATACGCAGTATTTT
clone_size: NA; d_call: TRBD1; v_call: TRBV7-9; j_call: TRBJ1-2; cdr3_aa: CASSLIDRGLKGYTF; cdr3_nt: TGTGCCAGCAGCTTAATCGACAGGGGTTTAAAGGGCTACACCTTC
clone_size: once; d_call: NA; v_call: TRBV3-1/TRBV3-2; j_call: TRBJ2-5; cdr3_aa: CASSQIEGRQETQYF; cdr3_nt: TGTGCCAGCAGCCAAATCGAGGGGCGACAAGAGACCCAGTACTTC